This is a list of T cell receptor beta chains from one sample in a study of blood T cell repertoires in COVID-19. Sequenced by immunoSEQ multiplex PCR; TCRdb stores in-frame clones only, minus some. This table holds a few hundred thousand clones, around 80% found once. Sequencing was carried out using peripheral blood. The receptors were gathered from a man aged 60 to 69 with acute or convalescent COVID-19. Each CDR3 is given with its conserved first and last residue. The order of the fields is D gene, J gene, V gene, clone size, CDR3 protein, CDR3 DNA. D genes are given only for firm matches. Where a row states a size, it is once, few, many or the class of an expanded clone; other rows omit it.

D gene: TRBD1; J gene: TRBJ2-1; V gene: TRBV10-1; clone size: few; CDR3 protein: CASSGTGGHNEQFF; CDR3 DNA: TGCGCCAGCAGTGGGACAGGGGGCCACAATGAGCAGTTCTTC
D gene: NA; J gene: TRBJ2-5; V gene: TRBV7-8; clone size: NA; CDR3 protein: CASSFGSEETQYF; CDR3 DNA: TGTGCCAGCAGCTTCGGTTCGGAAGAGACCCAGTACTTC
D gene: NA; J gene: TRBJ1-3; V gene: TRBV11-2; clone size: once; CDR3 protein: CASSLAPTTSSGNTIYF; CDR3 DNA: TGTGCCAGCAGCTTAGCTCCAACTACTAGCTCTGGAAACACCATATATTTT
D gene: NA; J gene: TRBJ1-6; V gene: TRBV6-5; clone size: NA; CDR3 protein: CASSSGARNSPLHF; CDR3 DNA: TGTGCCAGCAGCTCAGGGGCTAGGAATTCACCCCTCCACTTT
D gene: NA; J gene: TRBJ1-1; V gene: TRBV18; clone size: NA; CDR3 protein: CASSPRAGAAFF; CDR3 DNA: TGTGCCAGCTCACCAAGAGCAGGGGCCGCTTTCTTT
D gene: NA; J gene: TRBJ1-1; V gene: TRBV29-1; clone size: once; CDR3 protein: CSAIMNTEAFF; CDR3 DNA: TGCAGCGCAATAATGAACACTGAAGCTTTCTTT
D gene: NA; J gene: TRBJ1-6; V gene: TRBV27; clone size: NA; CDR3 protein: CASSLNGGRGTADNSPLHF; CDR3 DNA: TGTGCCAGCAGTTTAAACGGCGGACGGGGAACTGCGGATAATTCACCCCTCCACTTT
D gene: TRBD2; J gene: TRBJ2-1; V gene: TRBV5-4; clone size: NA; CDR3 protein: CASSRGGPGEQFF; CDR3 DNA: TGTGCCAGCAGCCGGGGGGGACCGGGTGAGCAGTTCTTC
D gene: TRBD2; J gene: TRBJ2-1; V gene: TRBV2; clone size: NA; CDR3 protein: CASSDERGGFSYNEQFF; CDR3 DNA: TGTGCCAGCAGTGACGAGCGGGGGGGGTTTTCCTACAATGAGCAGTTCTTC
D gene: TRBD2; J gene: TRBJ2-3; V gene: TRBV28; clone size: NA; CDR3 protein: CASNPGTSGRRNTQYF; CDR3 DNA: TGTGCCAGCAACCCCGGGACTAGCGGGAGAAGGAATACGCAGTATTTT
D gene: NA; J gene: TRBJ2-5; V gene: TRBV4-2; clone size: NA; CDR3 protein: CASSQQAGETQYF; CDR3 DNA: TGTGCCAGCAGCCAACAAGCGGGAGAGACCCAGTACTTC
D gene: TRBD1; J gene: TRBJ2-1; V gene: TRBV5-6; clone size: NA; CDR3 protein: CASSLLRQGPKNEQFF; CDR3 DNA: TGTGCCAGCAGCTTGCTGAGACAGGGGCCGAAGAATGAGCAGTTCTTC
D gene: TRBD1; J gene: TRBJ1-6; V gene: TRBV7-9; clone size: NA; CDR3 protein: CASSPGQGRGYNSPLHF; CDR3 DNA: TGTGCCAGCAGCCCTGGACAGGGCCGGGGGTATAATTCACCCCTCCACTTT
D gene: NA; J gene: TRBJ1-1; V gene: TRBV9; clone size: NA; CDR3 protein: CASSPGGENTEAFF; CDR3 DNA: TGTGCCAGCAGTCCTGGGGGGGAGAACACTGAAGCTTTCTTT
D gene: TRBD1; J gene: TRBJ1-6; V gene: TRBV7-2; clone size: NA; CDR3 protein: CASSADGRGRQSPLHF; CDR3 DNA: TGTGCCAGCAGCGCAGACGGCAGGGGGAGACAGTCACCCCTCCACTTT
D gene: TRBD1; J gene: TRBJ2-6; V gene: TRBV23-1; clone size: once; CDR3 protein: CASSLSLICRDRGSGANVLTF; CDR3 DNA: TGCGCCAGCAGTCTATCCCTGATTTGCCGGGACAGGGGCTCTGGGGCCAACGTCCTGACTTTC
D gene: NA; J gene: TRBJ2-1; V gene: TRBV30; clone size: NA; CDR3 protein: CAWSPGSFNEQFF; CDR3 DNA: TGTGCCTGGAGTCCGGGGAGCTTCAATGAGCAGTTCTTC
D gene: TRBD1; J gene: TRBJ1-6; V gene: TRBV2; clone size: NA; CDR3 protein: CASSEERQGASPLHF; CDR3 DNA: TGTGCCAGCAGTGAAGAGAGACAGGGGGCTTCACCCCTCCACTTT
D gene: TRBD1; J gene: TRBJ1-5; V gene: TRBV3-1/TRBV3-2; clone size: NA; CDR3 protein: CASSQGTGPTQPQHF; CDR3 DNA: TGTGCCAGCAGCCAGGGGACAGGGCCTACTCAGCCCCAGCATTTT
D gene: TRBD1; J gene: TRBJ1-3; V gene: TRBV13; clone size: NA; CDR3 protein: CASSQGQAAGNTIYF; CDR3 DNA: TGTGCCAGCAGCCAAGGACAGGCTGCTGGAAACACCATATATTTT
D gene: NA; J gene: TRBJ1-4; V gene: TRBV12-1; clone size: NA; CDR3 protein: CASSGVERHEKLFF; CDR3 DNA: TGTGCCAGCAGCGGAGTGGAGAGGCATGAAAAACTGTTTTTT
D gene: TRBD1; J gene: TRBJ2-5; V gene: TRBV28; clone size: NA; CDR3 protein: CASRTSAGTGGYGTQYF; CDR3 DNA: TGTGCCAGCCGTACGTCGGCGGGGACAGGGGGTTATGGGACCCAGTACTTC
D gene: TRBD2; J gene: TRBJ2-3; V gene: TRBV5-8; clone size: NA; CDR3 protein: CASCPGGSTDTQYF; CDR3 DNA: TGTGCCAGCTGCCCGGGGGGATCCACAGATACGCAGTATTTT
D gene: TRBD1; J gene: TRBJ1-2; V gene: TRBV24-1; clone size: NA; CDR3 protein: CATSDHRDRVNYGYTF; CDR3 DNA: TGTGCCACCAGTGATCACCGGGACAGGGTCAACTATGGCTACACCTTC
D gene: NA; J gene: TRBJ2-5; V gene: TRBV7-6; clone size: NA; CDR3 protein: CASSSWGGTTQETQYF; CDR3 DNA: TGTGCCAGCAGCTCCTGGGGGGGGACAACACAAGAGACCCAGTACTTC
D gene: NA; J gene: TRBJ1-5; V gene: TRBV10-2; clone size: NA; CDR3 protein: CASSRTSNQPQHF; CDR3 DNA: TGCGCCAGCAGCCGGACATCCAATCAGCCCCAGCATTTT
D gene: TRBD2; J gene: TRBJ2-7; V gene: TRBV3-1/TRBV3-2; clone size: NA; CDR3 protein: CASSQVGLANEQYF; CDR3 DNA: TGTGCCAGCAGCCAAGTCGGACTAGCAAACGAGCAGTACTTC
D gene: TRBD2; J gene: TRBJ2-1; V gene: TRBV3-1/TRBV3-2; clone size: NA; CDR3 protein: CASSQVFGPTSGANEQFF; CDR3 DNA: TGTGCCAGCAGCCAAGTTTTTGGACCGACTAGCGGGGCCAATGAGCAGTTCTTC
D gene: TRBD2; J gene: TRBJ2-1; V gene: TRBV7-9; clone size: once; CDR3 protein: CASSSIRAGGNEQFF; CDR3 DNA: TGTGCCAGCAGCTCCATAAGGGCGGGAGGCAATGAGCAGTTCTTC
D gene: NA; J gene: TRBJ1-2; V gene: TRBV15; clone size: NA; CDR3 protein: CATSRDRQVYGYTF; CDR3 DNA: TGTGCCACCAGCAGAGATAGGCAGGTCTATGGCTACACCTTC
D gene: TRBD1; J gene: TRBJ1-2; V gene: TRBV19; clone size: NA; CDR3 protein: CASSLLGQANYGYTF; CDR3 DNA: TGTGCCAGTAGCCTACTGGGACAGGCTAACTATGGCTACACCTTC
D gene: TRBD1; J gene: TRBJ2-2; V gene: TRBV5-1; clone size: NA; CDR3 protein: CASSMTGGVVTGELFF; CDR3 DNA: TGCGCCAGCAGCATGACAGGGGGCGTGGTCACCGGGGAGCTGTTTTTT
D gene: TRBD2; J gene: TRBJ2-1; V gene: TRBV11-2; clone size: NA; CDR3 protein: CASSFEGLAPSGEQFF; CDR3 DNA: TGTGCCAGCAGCTTCGAAGGACTAGCGCCCAGCGGGGAGCAGTTCTTC
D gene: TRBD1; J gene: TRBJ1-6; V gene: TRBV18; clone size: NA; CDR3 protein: CASSPGGQASSYNSPLHF; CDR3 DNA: TGTGCCAGCTCACCAGGGGGACAGGCGAGCTCCTATAATTCACCCCTCCACTTT
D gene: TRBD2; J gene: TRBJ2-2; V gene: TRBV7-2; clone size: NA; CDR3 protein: CASSLRSSGGDPGELFF; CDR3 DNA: TGTGCCAGCAGCTTACGTTCTAGCGGGGGGGATCCCGGGGAGCTGTTTTTT
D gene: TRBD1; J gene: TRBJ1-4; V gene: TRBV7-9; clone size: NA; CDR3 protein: CASSLARTGVTLNEKLFF; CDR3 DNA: TGTGCCAGCAGCTTAGCGAGGACAGGGGTTACCCTTAATGAAAAACTGTTTTTT
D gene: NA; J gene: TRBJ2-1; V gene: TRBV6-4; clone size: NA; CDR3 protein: CASSDPSGTRGGVGYNEQFF; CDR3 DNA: TGTGCCAGCAGTGACCCTTCCGGGACCCGAGGGGGAGTCGGCTACAATGAGCAGTTCTTC
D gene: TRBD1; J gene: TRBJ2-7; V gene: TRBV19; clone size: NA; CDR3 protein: CASSIDGDRGAYEQYF; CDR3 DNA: TGTGCCAGTAGTATAGACGGGGACAGGGGGGCCTACGAGCAGTACTTC
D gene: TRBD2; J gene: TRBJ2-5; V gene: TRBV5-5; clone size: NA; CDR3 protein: CASSPGTSQETQYF; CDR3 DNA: TGTGCCAGCAGCCCGGGGACTAGTCAAGAGACCCAGTACTTC
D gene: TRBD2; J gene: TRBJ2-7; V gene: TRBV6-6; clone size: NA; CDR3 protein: CASSYGLAGAYEQYF; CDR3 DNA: TGTGCCAGCAGTTACGGGTTAGCGGGGGCCTACGAGCAGTACTTC
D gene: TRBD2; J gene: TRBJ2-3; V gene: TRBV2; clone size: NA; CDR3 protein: CASRGPGLAGGTSTDTQYF; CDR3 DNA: TGTGCCAGCAGGGGGCCGGGACTAGCGGGGGGAACTAGCACAGATACGCAGTATTTT
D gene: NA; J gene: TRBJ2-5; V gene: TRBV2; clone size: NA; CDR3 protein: CASSGGLRGLQETQYF; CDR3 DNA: TGTGCCAGCAGTGGAGGCCTCCGCGGATTACAAGAGACCCAGTACTTC
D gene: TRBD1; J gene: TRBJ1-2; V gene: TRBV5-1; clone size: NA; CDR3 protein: CASSLDRGWDGYTF; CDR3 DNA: TGCGCCAGCAGCTTAGACAGGGGATGGGATGGCTACACCTTC
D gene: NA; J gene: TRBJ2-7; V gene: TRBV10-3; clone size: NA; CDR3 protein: CAISLQGNYEQYF; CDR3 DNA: TGTGCCATCAGTTTGCAGGGAAACTACGAGCAGTACTTC
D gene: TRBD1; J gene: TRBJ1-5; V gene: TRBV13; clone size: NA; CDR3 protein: CASSLGGTGAQPQHF; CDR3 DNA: TGTGCCAGCAGCTTAGGGGGGACAGGGGCCCAGCCCCAGCATTTT
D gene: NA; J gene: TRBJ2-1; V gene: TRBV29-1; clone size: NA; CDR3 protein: CSVTSSYNEQFF; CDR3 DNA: TGCAGCGTAACTAGCTCTTACAATGAGCAGTTCTTC
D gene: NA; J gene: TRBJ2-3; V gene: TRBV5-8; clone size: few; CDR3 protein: CASTVGGRTDTQYF; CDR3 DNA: TGTGCCAGCACCGTTGGGGGCAGGACAGATACGCAGTATTTT
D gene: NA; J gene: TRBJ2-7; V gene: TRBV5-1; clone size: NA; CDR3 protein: CASSFWTDYEQYF; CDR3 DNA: TGCGCCAGCAGCTTTTGGACTGACTACGAGCAGTACTTC
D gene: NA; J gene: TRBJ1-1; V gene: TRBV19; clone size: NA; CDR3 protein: CASSIHGNTEAFF; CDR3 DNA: TGTGCCAGTAGTATCCACGGGAACACTGAAGCTTTCTTT
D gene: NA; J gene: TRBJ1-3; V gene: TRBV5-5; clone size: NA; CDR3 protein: CASSLGHLATGNTIYF; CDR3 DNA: TGTGCCAGCAGCTTGGGCCACCTAGCCACTGGAAACACCATATATTTT
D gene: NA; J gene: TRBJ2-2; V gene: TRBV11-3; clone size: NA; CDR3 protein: CASSLSAGELFF; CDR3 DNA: TGTGCCAGCAGCCTATCGGCCGGGGAGCTGTTTTTT
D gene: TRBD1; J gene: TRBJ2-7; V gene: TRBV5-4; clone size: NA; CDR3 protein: CASSPGGRGLTYEQYF; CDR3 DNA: TGTGCCAGCAGCCCAGGGGGCAGGGGATTAACCTACGAGCAGTACTTC
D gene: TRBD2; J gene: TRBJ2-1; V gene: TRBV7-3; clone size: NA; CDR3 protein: CASSLIGPPGLAVNEQFF; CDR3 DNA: TGTGCCAGCAGCTTAATAGGGCCTCCCGGACTAGCGGTCAATGAGCAGTTCTTC
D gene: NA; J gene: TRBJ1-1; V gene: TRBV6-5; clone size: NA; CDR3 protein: CASSSPGYNTEAFF; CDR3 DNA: TGTGCCAGCAGCTCCCCGGGGTATAACACTGAAGCTTTCTTT
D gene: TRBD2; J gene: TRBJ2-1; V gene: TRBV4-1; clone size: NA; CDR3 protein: CASSQAGASGSENEQFF; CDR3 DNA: TGCGCCAGCAGCCAAGCAGGGGCTAGCGGGAGTGAAAATGAGCAGTTCTTC
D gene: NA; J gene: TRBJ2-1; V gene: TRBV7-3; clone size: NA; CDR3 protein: CASSPGDSSYNEQFF; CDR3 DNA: TGTGCCAGCAGCCCAGGTGATAGCTCCTACAATGAGCAGTTCTTC
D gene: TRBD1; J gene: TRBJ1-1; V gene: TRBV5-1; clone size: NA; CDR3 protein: CASSSWTGKDTEAFF; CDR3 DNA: TGCGCCAGCAGCTCCTGGACAGGGAAGGACACTGAAGCTTTCTTT
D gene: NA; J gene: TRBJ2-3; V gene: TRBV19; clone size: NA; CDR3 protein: CASSRTGTGTDTQYF; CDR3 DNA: TGTGCCAGTAGTCGAACAGGGACGGGCACAGATACGCAGTATTTT
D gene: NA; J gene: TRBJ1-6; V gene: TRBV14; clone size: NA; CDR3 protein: CASSQLAGIVNSPLHF; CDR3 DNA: TGTGCCAGCAGCCAGCTCGCCGGGATAGTAAATTCACCCCTCCACTTT